This T cell receptor (beta chain) was found in a study of cytomegalovirus exposure and HLA in healthy donors. Using immunoSEQ multiplex PCR, the repertoire was profiled, and TCRdb retains in-frame clones only, with some absent. The sample lists 150,000 to 160,000 clones, approximately 86% occurring once. Worth noting for this clone: Its antigen is not identified.

Study findings and constraints: Three chains linked to CMV were shown in vitro to be specific for CMV antigens.

CDR1 and CDR2 (germline): LNHDA, SQIVND (reference sequence). The CDR3 has 14 residues. J lost 8 bases, V lost 6 bases, and 7 bases had no gene match. The sequencing sample was made of PBMCs. This clonotype was obtained from a man between 18 and 29 years old in good health and CMV-seropositive. The chain combines TRBV19 with TRBJ1-4, with 9 bases fitting TRBD1. The CDR3 coding sequence is TGTGCCAGTAGCACGGGACAGGGTCGAGAAAAACTGTTTTTT. Translation: CASSTGQGREKLFF. Full variable domain (remainder filled in from reference TRBV19 and TRBJ1-4): DGGITQSPKYLFRKEGQNVTLSCEQNLNHDAMYWYRQDPGQGLRLIYYSQIVNDFQKGDIAEGYSVSREKKESFPLTVTSAQKNPTAFYLCASSTGQGREKLFFGSGTQLSVL.